This TCR beta chain was recovered during a study of blood T cell repertoires in COVID-19. The CDR3 has 11 amino acids. Germline V gives CDR1 MDHEN, CDR2 SYDVKM. The V and J ends lost 2 bases and 5 bases respectively, with 3 bases between them. In the original analysis: Estimated nucleated cell counts came from reference gene primer amplification. Only in-frame clones appear in the TCRdb table, and some are missing; sequencing was by immunoSEQ multiplex PCR. From that table come the V and J calls and clone size; the DNA was used to work out D and trimming. The top ten hold 6.5% to 8% of the sample, which has about 380,000 clones, 90% seen once. Comment on this clone: Additional DNA sequences in this sample encode the identical CDR3.

Sequencing was performed on peripheral blood. This receptor was identified in a man aged 18 to 30 with active or convalescent COVID-19. The chain combines TRBV28 with TRBJ2-5; no firm D call. The CDR3 DNA sequence: TGTGCCAGCAGTTTACAGGAGACCCAGTACTTC. It yields the protein CASSLQETQYF.